The rows below give T cell receptor beta chains drawn from one sample of a study of T cell responses to AZD1222 COVID-19 vaccine. Sequencing was performed with immunoSEQ multiplex PCR; in TCRdb, only in-frame clones are kept and a portion is missing. The repertoire has about 94,000 clones, roughly 90% of them found once; the top ten carry about an eighth. The sample consisted of peripheral blood, taken on day 0 of AZD1222 vaccination. The receptor source for this set is an adult in good health. The CDR3 runs from the conserved cysteine through the conserved F or W. A D gene is named only where the DNA matches it firmly. For some rows the clone size is stated as once, few or many, or as a class when expanded; others skip it.

>TRBJ2-3|once|TRBV7-9|NA
TGTGCCAGCAGCGCGCATGGGACTAGCACAGATACGCAGTATTTT
CASSAHGTSTDTQYF
>TRBJ1-1|NA|TRBV5-5|TRBD1
TGTGCCAGCAGCTTGGAGGGGGCATTGAACACTGAAGCTTTCTTT
CASSLEGALNTEAFF
>TRBJ1-2|NA|TRBV18|TRBD1
TGTGCCAGCTCACCCAGACAGGGGGGGGCTTCTAACTATGGCTACACCTTC
CASSPRQGGASNYGYTF
>TRBJ1-2|NA|TRBV5-1|TRBD1
TGCGCCAGCAGCGAGGGACAGGGGGCGAGTGGCTACACCTTC
CASSEGQGASGYTF
>TRBJ2-7|once|TRBV2|NA
TGTGCCAGCAATGAAGAAATGGTGAACGAGCAGTACTTC
CASNEEMVNEQYF
>TRBJ1-5|NA|TRBV28|NA
TGTGCCAGCAGTTCCCCGTTGGGACCTTCTCCTAATCAGCCCCAGCATTTT
CASSSPLGPSPNQPQHF
>TRBJ2-7|NA|TRBV27|TRBD1
TGTGCCAGCAGTCCTCAAGTGACAGGGGGCACCTACGAGCAGTACTTC
CASSPQVTGGTYEQYF
>TRBJ2-3|NA|TRBV5-1|TRBD1
TGCGCCAGCACCGTAGACAGGGGACCTAGCACAGATACGCAGTATTTT
CASTVDRGPSTDTQYF
>TRBJ2-7|NA|TRBV6-1|TRBD2
TGTGCCAGCAGTGAACTAGCGGGGGCCTACGAGCAGTACTTC
CASSELAGAYEQYF
>TRBJ2-7|few|TRBV18|NA
TGTGCCAGCTCACCCACCCCGTACGAGCAGTACTTC
CASSPTPYEQYF
>TRBJ2-7|NA|TRBV30|NA
TGTGCCTGGAGTCCAAGGACATGGGACTACGAGCAGTACTTC
CAWSPRTWDYEQYF
>TRBJ2-7|few|TRBV3-1/TRBV3-2|NA
TGTGCCAGCAGCCAAGATAGGGGCCAGGGATGGGCCTACGAGCAGTACTTC
CASSQDRGQGWAYEQYF
>TRBJ1-1|NA|TRBV27|NA
TGTGCCAGCCGGGGAACACCAATGAACACTGAAGCTTTCTTT
CASRGTPMNTEAFF
>TRBJ2-7|NA|TRBV27|TRBD2
TGTGCCAGCAGCGAACTAGCGGGGTACGGCGAGCAGTACTTC
CASSELAGYGEQYF
>TRBJ2-1|NA|TRBV7-2|TRBD2
TGTGCCAGCAGCTTAGGGGCTAGCGGGGGGATTGAGCAGTTCTTC
CASSLGASGGIEQFF
>TRBJ2-2|few|TRBV7-2|NA
TGTGCCAGCAGCTTCGACCGATACACCGGGGAGCTGTTTTTT
CASSFDRYTGELFF
>TRBJ2-7|NA|TRBV5-8|NA
TGTGCCAGCAGCTTGGGGCAGGGTCCCTACGAGCAGTACTTC
CASSLGQGPYEQYF
>TRBJ1-3|NA|TRBV7-8|NA
TGTGCCAGCAGCTTAAGTAATAATGGAAACACCATATATTTT
CASSLSNNGNTIYF